These 29 T cell receptor beta chains originate from one sample sequenced in a study of identifying expanded T cells in peripheral blood. TCRdb's copy holds only in-frame clones and misses some; the assay was immunoSEQ multiplex PCR. The table records around 100,000 clones, around 89% of them present only once. The material sequenced was blood. Every receptor here comes from a person aged 18 to 69 in good health.

The rearrangement uses TRBV11-2 and TRBJ2-7, with D maybe TRBD2 (7 bases). Per the germline V gene, CDR1 is SGHAT and CDR2 is FQNNGV. The CDR3 runs to 19 residues. V lost 5 bases, J lost 1 base, and 27 bases lay in between. CDR3: CASSPGRGGAGARSYEQYF. CDR3 nucleotides: TGTGCCAGCAGCCCAGGTCGGGGAGGGGCGGGGGCACGGTCCTACGAGCAGTACTTC.

The chain has TRBV28 and TRBJ1-1, with TRBD1 matching 8 bases. The length of the CDR3 is 12 residues. Germline-derived CDR1 and CDR2 are MDHEN and SYDVKM. Trimming removed 4 bases from V and 9 bases from J; junction bases left unmatched: 4. The CDR3 bases are TGTGCCAGCAGTTCAGGGGGCTCCAAAGCTTTCTTT. Its protein is CASSSGGSKAFF.

V gene TRBV12-5 combines with J gene TRBJ1-1; perhaps TRBD1 as D (5 bases). Germline-derived CDR1 and CDR2 are LGHNT and FRNRAP. CDR3 size: 18 residues. The V gene lost 0 bases and the J gene lost 6 bases, with 23 bases spanning the gap. Written as DNA, the CDR3 is TGTGCTAGTGGTTTGGTCCGGGACGGAAGCCTTAAGCCCCCTGAAGCTTTCTTT. This gives the protein CASGLVRDGSLKPPEAFF.

The genes are TRBV7-9 and TRBJ1-1; 8 nucleotides line up with TRBD1. In germline, CDR1 is SEHNR, CDR2 FQNEAQ (reference sequence). Trimming cost V 1 base and J 6 bases; bases outside gene matches: 7. The CDR3 is made up of 15 amino acids. In DNA form, the CDR3 reads TGTGCCAGCAGCTTAGGGCAGGGGGCAATGGCTGAAGCTTTCTTT. Translation: CASSLGQGAMAEAFF.

This clone was seen just once. This chain's CDR3 is CASSLDGWEQYF. CDR3 DNA: TGTGCCAGCAGTTTAGATGGGTGGGAGCAGTACTTC. V and J are TRBV28 and TRBJ2-7; unclear D gene. Between the trimmed V and J ends, which lost 2 bases and 7 bases, there was a span of 9 bases. The CDR3 covers 12 residues. CDR1 and CDR2 from the germline V gene are MDHEN and SYDVKM.

The J gene is TRBJ2-5, the V gene TRBV7-2; 8 bases line up with TRBD2. Trimming took 3 bases from V and 4 from J; bases not matched to a gene: 10. Germline assignment: CDR1 SGHTA and CDR2 FQGNSA. The CDR3 length is 16 residues. CDR3 residues: CASSLREDFLGETQYF. The CDR3 nucleotides are TGTGCCAGCAGCTTGCGGGAGGACTTTTTAGGAGAGACCCAGTACTTC.

The rearrangement uses TRBV20-1 and TRBJ1-2; no reliable D call. Between the trimmed V and J ends, which lost 6 bases and 2 bases, there was a span of 7 bases. The CDR3 is 11 residues long. CDR1 and CDR2 (germline): DFQATT, SNEGSKA (reference sequence). The CDR3 protein is CSAGQNYGYTF. CDR3 bases: TGCAGTGCCGGCCAAAACTATGGCTACACCTTC.

The gene calls are TRBV28 and TRBJ1-6; perhaps TRBD1 as D (6 bases). The germline CDR1 and CDR2 sequences are MDHEN and SYDVKM. The CDR3 length is 13 residues. V shed 6 bases and J shed 9 bases, with 12 bases lying between them. The chain's CDR3 is CASSEQGSSPLHF. In nucleotides, the CDR3 is TGTGCCAGCAGCGAACAGGGTTCTTCACCCCTCCACTTT. The whole variable domain, remainder taken from reference TRBV28 and TRBJ1-6, is DVKVTQSSRYLVKRTGEKVFLECVQDMDHENMFWYRQDPGLGLRLIYFSYDVKMKEKGDIPEGYSVSREKKERFSLILESASTNQTSMYLCASSEQGSSPLHFGNGTRLTVT.

The chain uses TRBV2 and TRBJ2-5; D unresolved. The DNA end favors TRBJ2-7, so the J call may be wrong. Germline CDR1 reads SNHLY; CDR2 reads FYNNEI. The CDR3 totals 17 residues. The CDR3 region has the DNA TGTGCCAGCAGTGAAGGAGGTCTCTACCTTAGCTCCTACGAGCAGTACTTC. Translated: CASSEGGLYLSSYEQYF.

In its sample, this clone was seen a few times. The V and J genes are TRBV7-2 and TRBJ2-7, with unresolved D. Germline CDR1 reads SGHTA; CDR2 reads FQGNSA. The V and J ends lost 5 bases and 2 bases respectively, with 10 bases between them. This CDR3 region has 13 residues. In DNA, the CDR3 is TGTGCCAGCAGCCCAGACATAACCTACGAGCAGTACTTC. Its translation: CASSPDITYEQYF.

The genes are TRBV6-6 and TRBJ1-2; maybe TRBD1 (5 bases). The CDR3 is 14 amino acids. Per germline, CDR1 MNHNY and CDR2 SVGAGI (reference sequence). Trimming took off 0 bases at V and 5 bases at J, with 10 bases between the two ends. The CDR3 sequence: CASSYSGGGYGYTF. CDR3 nucleotides: TGTGCCAGCAGTTACTCCGGCGGGGGTTATGGCTACACCTTC.

A few counts support this clone. The chain recombines TRBV7-9 with TRBJ1-3; D ambiguous. There are 15 residues in the CDR3. CDR1 and CDR2 from the germline V gene are SEHNR and FQNEAQ (reference sequence). Trimming took 6 bases from V and 0 from J, leaving 12 bases between them. CDR3 bases: TGTGCCAGCAGTCCCGCAAGGTACTCTGGAAACACCATATATTTT. Its protein is CASSPARYSGNTIYF.

The chain links TRBV18 to TRBJ2-2; 10 bases are shared with TRBD1. The V gene's germline CDR1 is KGHSH and CDR2 LQKENI. This CDR3 is built from 16 residues. After removal of 3 bases from V and 4 bases from J, the junction contained 5 bases not matched to a gene. The CDR3 nucleotides are TGTGCCAGCTCACCGCGACAGGGGGCCACCACCGGGGAGCTGTTTTTT. Protein sequence: CASSPRQGATTGELFF.

On this clone itself: This specimen includes other DNA sequences encoding the same CDR3. The genes are TRBV9 and TRBJ1-2; 8 bases line up with TRBD1. The CDR3 loop spans 13 amino acids. Germline V CDR1 and CDR2: SGDLS, YYNGEE. With 2 bases clipped from V and 6 bases from J, the junction kept 3 bases outside the gene matches. The CDR3 region has the DNA TGTGCCAGCAGCGTCGAGGACAGGGATGGCTACACCTTC. Its translation: CASSVEDRDGYTF.

The gene calls are TRBV4-3 and TRBJ1-5, with 7 bases matching TRBD1. CDR1 LGHNA and CDR2 YSLEER come from the germline V gene. With 0 bases clipped from V and 7 bases from J, the junction kept 9 bases outside the gene matches. The CDR3 sequence is 16 residues long. CDR3 in amino acids: CASSQDNSRGGQPQHF. CDR3 in DNA: TGCGCCAGCAGCCAAGACAATTCCAGGGGGGGGCAGCCCCAGCATTTT.

The chain has TRBV9 and TRBJ1-5, with D possibly being TRBD1 (5 bases). Germline values: CDR1 SGDLS, CDR2 YYNGEE. With 0 bases removed from V and 7 bases from J, the gap between germline ends came to 11 bases. This CDR3 is built from 14 residues. CDR3 sequence: CASSVEGRGQPQHF. The CDR3 DNA sequence: TGTGCCAGCAGCGTAGAAGGAAGGGGCCAGCCCCAGCATTTT.

Here the CDR3 reads CASTPRRVGEKLFF. CDR3 DNA: TGTGCCAGCACCCCTCGGAGGGTTGGGGAAAAACTGTTTTTT. The chain has TRBV28 and TRBJ1-4; D not certain. Germline CDR1 is MDHEN and CDR2 is SYDVKM. Trimming cost V 7 bases and J 8 bases, with 17 bases left between them. There are 14 residues in the CDR3.

This chain links TRBV7-2 with TRBJ2-2; TRBD2 matches at 10 bases. The CDR3 totals 15 residues. CDR1 is SGHTA and CDR2 is FQGNSA in the germline V gene. Unmatched junction bases numbered 4, after V lost 3 bases and J lost 6 bases. Written as DNA, the CDR3 is TGTGCCAGCAGCTTGAGCGGGGGGGCCCCCGGGGAGCTGTTTTTT. It yields the protein CASSLSGGAPGELFF.

V and J are TRBV6-6 and TRBJ2-2, with D unresolved. CDR3 length equals 15 residues. The germline gives CDR1 MNHNY, CDR2 SVGAGI (reference sequence). V was clipped by 5 bases and J by 4 bases, with 14 bases between them. The CDR3 sequence: CASSQYATATGELFF. CDR3 nucleotides: TGTGCCAGCAGTCAATACGCAACGGCCACCGGGGAGCTGTTTTTT.

V is TRBV5-1 and J is TRBJ2-3; 8 positions agree with TRBD2. Trimming at V came to 3 bases and at J to 6 bases, leaving 6 bases not matched to a gene. The CDR3 runs 14 residues. CDR1 and CDR2 from the germline V gene are SGHRS and YFSETQ. CDR3 coding DNA: TGCGCCAGCAGCTCCGTCGGGGGGGCGGATACGCAGTATTTT. Translated: CASSSVGGADTQYF.

CDR3 protein: CSVRLQGKDTQYF. The CDR3 DNA reads as TGCAGCGTTCGGTTGCAGGGGAAAGATACGCAGTATTTT. The genes are TRBV29-1 and TRBJ2-3; D is perhaps TRBD1 (6 bases). CDR1 and CDR2 from the germline V gene are SQVTM and ANQGSEA. Trimming shortened V by 5 bases and J by 5 bases, and 14 bases separated the two germline ends. The CDR3 is 13 amino acids.

The J gene is TRBJ2-7, the V gene TRBV4-1; 7 nucleotides align to TRBD1. V dropped 4 bases and J dropped 5; count of bases not matched to a gene: 8. The germline V gene encodes CDR1 MGHRA and CDR2 YSYEKL. The CDR3 runs to 14 residues. CDR3 amino acids: CASSRERQGNEQYF. In nucleotides, the CDR3 is TGCGCCAGCAGCCGGGAACGACAGGGCAACGAGCAGTACTTC.

The chain has TRBV7-9 and TRBJ1-2; D call uncertain. This CDR3 comprises 14 residues. V lost 5 bases and J lost 5, with 15 bases in between. The germline CDR1 and CDR2 sequences are SEHNR and FQNEAQ (reference sequence). DNA of the CDR3: TGTGCCAGCAGCAGCACGGGCCTAGGGTATGGCTACACCTTC. It yields the protein CASSSTGLGYGYTF. The full variable domain, rest sourced from reference TRBV7-9 and TRBJ1-2, is DTGVSQNPRHKITKRGQNVTFRCDPISEHNRLYWYRQTLGQGPEFLTYFQNEAQLEKSRLLSDRFSAERPKGSFSTLEIQRTEQGDSAMYLCASSSTGLGYGYTFGSGTRLTVV.

The J gene is TRBJ1-2, the V gene TRBV15, with D hard to call. Trimming cost V 0 bases and J 4 bases, with 9 bases left between them. This CDR3 is built from 14 residues. CDR1 is LNHNV, CDR2 YYDKDF, per germline (reference sequence). Written as DNA, the CDR3 is TGTGCCACCAGCAGAGATCGGGTCAGCTATGGCTACACCTTC. Protein product: CATSRDRVSYGYTF.

This chain links TRBV14 with TRBJ1-1; D not resolved. Looked up from germline, CDR1 is SGHDN and CDR2 is FVKESK. The CDR3 contains 13 residues. The V end was cut by 7 bases, the J end by 2 bases, with 11 bases between. The CDR3 sequence is CASNPQLNTEAFF. CDR3 nucleotides: TGTGCCAGCAACCCCCAGCTTAACACTGAAGCTTTCTTT.

This clone has a handful of counts. The chain has TRBV5-1 and TRBJ1-2, with D possibly TRBD1 on 6 matching bases. This CDR3 is 13 amino acids long. Looked up from germline, CDR1 is SGHRS and CDR2 is YFSETQ. Trimming left V 2 bases short and J 8 bases short, with 13 bases between. The CDR3 reads CASSFTQGYGYTF. CDR3 coding DNA: TGCGCCAGCAGCTTCACACAGGGATACGGCTACACCTTC.

V and J are TRBV7-2 and TRBJ2-1; 11 nucleotides line up with TRBD2. CDR1 and CDR2 from the germline V gene are SGHTA and FQGNSA. This CDR3 region has 16 residues. V dropped 5 bases and J dropped 9; count of bases not matched to a gene: 12. CDR3 protein: CASSLTYSGGAVEQFF. Written as DNA, the CDR3 is TGTGCCAGCAGCCTAACCTATAGCGGGGGGGCGGTTGAGCAGTTCTTC.

The V and J genes are TRBV12-5 and TRBJ1-1; TRBD1 aligns across 9 bases. CDR1 and CDR2 (germline): LGHNT, FRNRAP. The CDR3 covers 16 residues. With 4 bases clipped from V and 4 bases from J, the junction kept 10 bases outside the gene matches. CDR3: CASGWTGQGRSTEAFF. CDR3 DNA sequence: TGTGCTAGTGGTTGGACCGGACAGGGGAGAAGCACTGAAGCTTTCTTT.

The J gene is TRBJ1-3, the V gene TRBV6-5; no reliable D call. The CDR3 sequence is 13 residues long. Germline loops: CDR1 MNHEY, CDR2 SVGAGI. Trimming stripped 5 bases from V and 4 bases from J, with 9 bases between. CDR3 DNA sequence: TGTGCCAGCAGTGAATTATCCGGAAACACCATATATTTT. Translated, it gives CASSELSGNTIYF.